This entry lists 4 T cell receptor beta chains sequenced from one sample in a study of blood T cell repertoires in COVID-19. The repertoire was sequenced with immunoSEQ multiplex PCR; TCRdb's copy has only in-frame clones and lacks some. This table has 200,000 or so clones, over 75% appearing once. Sequencing was done on a sample of PBMCs or T cells enriched from blood (not recorded which). Receptors were obtained from a young woman who had been exposed to COVID-19.

The rearrangement links TRBV6-5 to TRBJ2-2; perhaps TRBD2 as D (5 bases). The length of the CDR3 is 15 residues. The germline CDR1 and CDR2 sequences are MNHEY and SVGAGI. Between the trimmed V and J ends, which lost 6 bases and 5 bases, there was a span of 16 bases. The CDR3 sequence is CASRLDYGWTGELFF. CDR3 in DNA: TGTGCCAGCAGGCTTGACTACGGGTGGACCGGGGAGCTGTTTTTT.

CDR3 in DNA: TGTGCCAGCAGTTACTCTTTGGACAGGGATCACGGGGAGCTGTTTTTT. Residues: CASSYSLDRDHGELFF. This chain uses TRBV6-6 with TRBJ2-2; 8 bases are a match to TRBD1. The CDR3 is 16 residues long. The J segment lost 7 bases and the V segment lost 0 bases, leaving 7 bases of the junction unmatched. Germline V gene data show CDR1 as MNHNY and CDR2 as SVGAGI (reference sequence).

V gene TRBV19 combines with J gene TRBJ1-1, with D uncertain. Looked up from germline, CDR1 is LNHDA and CDR2 is SQIVND (reference sequence). This CDR3 has 14 amino acids. V was trimmed by 7 bases and J by 3 bases, leaving 15 bases between them. DNA of the CDR3: TGTGCCAGTACCATCAGGACGGGGTACACTGAAGCTTTCTTT. It is translated as CASTIRTGYTEAFF.

V gene TRBV19 combines with J gene TRBJ2-3, with D maybe TRBD2 (5 bases). The V end lost 3 bases, the J end lost 1 base, and 8 bases lay between the germline ends. Looked up from germline, CDR1 is LNHDA and CDR2 is SQIVND (reference sequence). The length of the CDR3 is 14 residues. The CDR3: CASSIDGGTDTQYF. In DNA, the CDR3 is TGTGCCAGTAGTATCGACGGGGGCACAGATACGCAGTATTTT.